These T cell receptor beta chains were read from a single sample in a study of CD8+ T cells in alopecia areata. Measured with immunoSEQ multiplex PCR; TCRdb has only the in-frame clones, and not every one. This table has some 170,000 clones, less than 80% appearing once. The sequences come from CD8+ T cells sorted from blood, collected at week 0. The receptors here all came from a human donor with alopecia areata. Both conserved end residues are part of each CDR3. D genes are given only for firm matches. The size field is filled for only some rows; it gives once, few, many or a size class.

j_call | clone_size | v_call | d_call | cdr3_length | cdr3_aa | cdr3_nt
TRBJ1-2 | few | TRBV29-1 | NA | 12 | CSVDEAFYGYTF | TGCAGCGTTGATGAAGCCTTCTATGGCTACACCTTC
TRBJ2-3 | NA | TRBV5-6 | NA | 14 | CASSIGLSTDTQYF | TGTGCCAGCAGCATAGGACTGTCCACAGATACGCAGTATTTT
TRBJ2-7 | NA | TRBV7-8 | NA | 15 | CASSYSSGDPYEQYF | TGTGCCAGCAGTTACTCCTCCGGGGACCCCTACGAGCAGTACTTC
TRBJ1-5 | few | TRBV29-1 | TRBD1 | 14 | CSVLDRGGNQPQHF | TGCAGCGTTTTGGACAGGGGAGGAAATCAGCCCCAGCATTTT
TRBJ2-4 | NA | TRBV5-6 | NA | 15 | CASSTTGGAKNIQYF | TGTGCCAGCAGCACAACAGGAGGCGCCAAAAACATTCAGTACTTC
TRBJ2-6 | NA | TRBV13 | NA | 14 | CASTPGAGANVLTF | TGTGCCAGCACCCCAGGGGCTGGGGCCAACGTCCTGACTTTC
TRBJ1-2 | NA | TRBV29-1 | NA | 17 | CSVEDLTYRAFNYGYTF | TGCAGCGTTGAAGATCTCACATACAGGGCCTTTAACTATGGCTACACCTTC
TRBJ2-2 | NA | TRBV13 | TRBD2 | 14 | CASLAGPNTGELFF | TGTGCCAGCTTAGCGGGGCCTAACACCGGGGAGCTGTTTTTT
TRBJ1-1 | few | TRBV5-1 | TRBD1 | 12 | CASSQGGTEAFF | TGCGCCAGCAGTCAGGGGGGCACTGAAGCTTTCTTT
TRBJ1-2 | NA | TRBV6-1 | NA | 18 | CASSENVLPGPLNYGYTF | TGTGCCAGCAGTGAGAACGTGCTTCCGGGACCCCTGAACTATGGCTACACCTTC
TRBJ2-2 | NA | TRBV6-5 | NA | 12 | CASSYGTGELFF | TGTGCCAGCAGTTACGGGACCGGGGAGCTGTTTTTT
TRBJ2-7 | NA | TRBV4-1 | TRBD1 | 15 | CASSEGTGRTYEQYF | TGCGCCAGCAGCGAAGGGACAGGACGAACCTACGAGCAGTACTTC
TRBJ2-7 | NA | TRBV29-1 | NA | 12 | CSVEKDSYEQYF | TGCAGCGTTGAAAAGGACTCCTACGAGCAGTACTTC
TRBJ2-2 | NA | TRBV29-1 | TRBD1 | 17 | CSVEDLNRGQGAGELFF | TGCAGCGTTGAAGATCTTAATCGTGGACAGGGTGCCGGGGAGCTGTTTTTT
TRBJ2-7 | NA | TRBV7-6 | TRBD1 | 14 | CASSFDRANYEQYF | TGTGCCAGCAGTTTCGACAGGGCCAACTACGAGCAGTACTTC
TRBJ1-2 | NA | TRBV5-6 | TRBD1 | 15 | CASSRGQGAVNGYTF | TGTGCCAGCAGTCGCGGACAGGGGGCCGTTAATGGCTACACCTTC
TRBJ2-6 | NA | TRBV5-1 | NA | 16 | CASSSDGSRGANVLTF | TGCGCCAGCAGCTCCGACGGTTCAAGGGGGGCCAACGTCCTGACTTTC
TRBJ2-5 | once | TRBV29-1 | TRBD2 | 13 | CSGERGVQETQYF | TGCAGCGGCGAGCGGGGGGTGCAAGAGACCCAGTACTTC
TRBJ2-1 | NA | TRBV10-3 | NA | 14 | CAISAGTLGDEQFF | TGTGCCATCAGTGCCGGGACCTTGGGGGATGAGCAGTTCTTC
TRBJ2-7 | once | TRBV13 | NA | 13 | CASSFGQFYEQYF | TGTGCCAGCAGCTTCGGACAGTTCTACGAGCAGTACTTC
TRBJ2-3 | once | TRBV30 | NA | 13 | CACPDLFTDTQYF | TGTGCCTGTCCGGACCTATTCACAGATACGCAGTATTTT
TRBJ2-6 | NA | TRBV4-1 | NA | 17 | CASSQDSGGAGANVLTF | TGCGCCAGCAGCCAAGATTCTGGAGGGGCTGGGGCCAACGTCCTGACTTTC
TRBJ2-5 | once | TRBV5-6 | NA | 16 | CASSLVRDPGPETQYF | TGTGCCAGCAGCTTGGTGCGGGACCCGGGGCCAGAGACCCAGTACTTC
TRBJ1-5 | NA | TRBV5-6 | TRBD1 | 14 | CASSFGTGLQPQHF | TGTGCCAGCAGCTTCGGGACAGGGCTTCAGCCCCAGCATTTT
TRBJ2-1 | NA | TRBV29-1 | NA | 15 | CSVEAPGGLSNEQFF | TGCAGCGTTGAAGCTCCTGGGGGCCTTAGCAATGAGCAGTTCTTC
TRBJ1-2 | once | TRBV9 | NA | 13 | CASSVESSTGYTF | TGTGCCAGCAGCGTAGAATCCTCGACTGGCTACACCTTC
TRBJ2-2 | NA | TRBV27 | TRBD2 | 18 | CASSLSLEVLAGTGELFF | TGTGCCAGCAGTTTATCCCTAGAAGTCCTAGCGGGCACCGGGGAGCTGTTTTTT
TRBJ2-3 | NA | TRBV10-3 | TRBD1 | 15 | CANSQGQGAADTQYF | TGTGCCAACTCCCAGGGACAGGGGGCAGCAGATACGCAGTATTTT
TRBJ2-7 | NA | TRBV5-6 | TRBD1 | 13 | CASSFGQGGEQYF | TGTGCCAGCAGCTTCGGACAGGGCGGCGAGCAGTACTTC
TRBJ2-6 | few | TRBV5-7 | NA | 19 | CASSFFLPFSCSGANVLTF | TGTGCCAGCAGCTTCTTCCTGCCATTCTCATGCTCTGGGGCCAACGTCCTGACTTTC
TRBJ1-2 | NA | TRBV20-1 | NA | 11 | CSPILMGGYTF | TGCAGTCCGATCCTGATGGGGGGCTACACCTTC
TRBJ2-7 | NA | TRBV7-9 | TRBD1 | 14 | CASSGQGRIYEQYF | TGTGCCAGCAGCGGACAGGGTAGGATCTACGAGCAGTACTTC
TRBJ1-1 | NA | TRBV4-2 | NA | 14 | CASSPGSHPTEAFF | TGTGCCAGCAGCCCCGGTAGTCACCCAACTGAAGCTTTCTTT
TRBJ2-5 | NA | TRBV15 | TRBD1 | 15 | CATSMAGTGVETQYF | TGTGCCACCAGCATGGCCGGGACAGGGGTGGAGACCCAGTACTTC
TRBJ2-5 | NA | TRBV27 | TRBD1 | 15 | CASSLLGRGQETQYF | TGTGCCAGCAGTTTATTGGGCAGGGGGCAAGAGACCCAGTACTTC
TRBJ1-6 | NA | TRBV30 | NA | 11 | CAWSVSVPLHF | TGTGCCTGGAGTGTATCGGTGCCCCTCCACTTT
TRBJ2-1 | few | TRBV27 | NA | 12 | CASRQDYNEQFF | TGTGCTTCAAGACAGGACTACAATGAGCAGTTCTTC
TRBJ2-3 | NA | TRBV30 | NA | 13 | CAWSVLSTDAQYF | TGTGCCTGGAGTGTACTAAGCACAGATGCGCAGTATTTT
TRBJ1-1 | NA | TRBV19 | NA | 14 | CASSAWLTDTEAFF | TGTGCCAGTAGTGCGTGGTTGACAGACACTGAAGCTTTCTTT
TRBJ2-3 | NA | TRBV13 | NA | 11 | CASSAPSTQYF | TGTGCCAGCAGCGCCCCGTCGACGCAGTATTTT
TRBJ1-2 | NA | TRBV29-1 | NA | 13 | CSVEVPGVNRYTF | TGCAGCGTTGAGGTTCCGGGGGTGAATCGCTACACCTTC
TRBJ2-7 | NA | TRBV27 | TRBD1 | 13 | CASSVTGVGEQYF | TGTGCCAGCAGTGTAACAGGGGTGGGCGAGCAGTACTTC
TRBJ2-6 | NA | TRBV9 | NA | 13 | CASSVGRANVLTF | TGTGCCAGCAGCGTAGGAAGGGCCAACGTCCTGACTTTC
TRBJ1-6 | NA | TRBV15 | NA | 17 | CATSSHPGRRDNSPLHF | TGTGCCACCAGCAGCCACCCCGGTAGGAGAGATAATTCACCCCTCCACTTT
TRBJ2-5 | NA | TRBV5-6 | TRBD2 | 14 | CASSLSGGVETQYF | TGTGCCAGCAGCTTGAGCGGGGGGGTAGAGACCCAGTACTTC